These T cell receptor beta chains were read from a single sample in a study of shared clonotypes between healthy human individuals. Measured with immunoSEQ multiplex PCR; TCRdb has only the in-frame clones, and not every one. The sample consists of hundreds of thousands of clones, more than 95% of them appearing once. Sequencing input: naive CD4+ T cells sorted from blood. The receptors come from a woman aged 30 to 39 in good health. Each CDR3 is given with its conserved first and last residue. The order of the fields is J gene, clone size, D gene, V gene, CDR3 DNA, CDR3 protein. D genes are given only for firm matches. Rows may omit the clone size; those that give it use once, few, many or a size class.

j_call: TRBJ1-1; clone_size: .; d_call: .; v_call: TRBV7-2; cdr3_nt: TGTGCCAGCAGCTTAGAGGAGGGAACTGAAGCTTTCTTT; cdr3_aa: CASSLEEGTEAFF
j_call: TRBJ2-3; clone_size: .; d_call: TRBD2; v_call: TRBV19; cdr3_nt: TGTGCCAGTAGTATTAAACGGCTAGCGGGAGTGACAGATACGCAGTATTTT; cdr3_aa: CASSIKRLAGVTDTQYF
j_call: TRBJ1-4; clone_size: .; d_call: TRBD1; v_call: TRBV2; cdr3_nt: TGTGCCAGCAGAAAGACAGGGACTCCTAATGAAAAACTGTTTTTT; cdr3_aa: CASRKTGTPNEKLFF
j_call: TRBJ2-2; clone_size: once; d_call: .; v_call: TRBV29-1; cdr3_nt: TGCAGCGTTGAGGGCCCCGGGGAGCTGTTTTTT; cdr3_aa: CSVEGPGELFF
j_call: TRBJ2-4; clone_size: .; d_call: TRBD1; v_call: TRBV28; cdr3_nt: TGTGCCAGCAGACAACAGGGGGCCAAAAACATTCAGTACTTC; cdr3_aa: CASRQQGAKNIQYF
j_call: TRBJ1-2; clone_size: .; d_call: .; v_call: TRBV9; cdr3_nt: TGTGCCAGCAATAAGGACTCCAACTATGGCTACACCTTC; cdr3_aa: CASNKDSNYGYTF
j_call: TRBJ1-4; clone_size: .; d_call: .; v_call: TRBV9; cdr3_nt: TGTGCCAGCAGACATCGGACGTCAACTAATGAAAAACTGTTTTTT; cdr3_aa: CASRHRTSTNEKLFF
j_call: TRBJ2-1; clone_size: .; d_call: .; v_call: TRBV7-3; cdr3_nt: TGTGCCAGCAGCTTGAGCGGGCCTGCGGCTGAGCAGTTCTTC; cdr3_aa: CASSLSGPAAEQFF
j_call: TRBJ2-1; clone_size: .; d_call: .; v_call: TRBV6-6; cdr3_nt: TGTGCCAGCAGCCCAACTAGCTCATATGAGCAGTTCTTC; cdr3_aa: CASSPTSSYEQFF
j_call: TRBJ2-2; clone_size: .; d_call: .; v_call: TRBV19; cdr3_nt: TGTGCCAGTAGTGCCCAGGGCATAATTACCGGGGAGCTGTTTTTT; cdr3_aa: CASSAQGIITGELFF
j_call: TRBJ1-2; clone_size: .; d_call: .; v_call: TRBV5-1; cdr3_nt: TGCGCCAGCAGCTTGGTACGGACCTCCGGGGGCTACACCTTC; cdr3_aa: CASSLVRTSGGYTF
j_call: TRBJ2-7; clone_size: .; d_call: TRBD2; v_call: TRBV28; cdr3_nt: TGTGCCAGCAGTTTATCCCGGATCCTAGCGGGAGATAGCTACGAGCAGTACTTC; cdr3_aa: CASSLSRILAGDSYEQYF
j_call: TRBJ1-5; clone_size: once; d_call: .; v_call: TRBV2; cdr3_nt: TGTGCCAGCAGACTGGGGGGACAGCCCCAGCATTTT; cdr3_aa: CASRLGGQPQHF
j_call: TRBJ2-7; clone_size: .; d_call: TRBD1; v_call: TRBV28; cdr3_nt: TGTGCCAGCAGTTTGACAGGGGAGGTCTACGAGCAGTACTTC; cdr3_aa: CASSLTGEVYEQYF
j_call: TRBJ2-7; clone_size: .; d_call: .; v_call: TRBV15; cdr3_nt: TGTGCCACCAGCAGACAGACCCTAGGCAGCTCCTACGAGCAGTACTTC; cdr3_aa: CATSRQTLGSSYEQYF
j_call: TRBJ2-5; clone_size: .; d_call: .; v_call: TRBV7-2; cdr3_nt: TGTGCCAGCAGCTTTTTCGAGACCCAGTACTTC; cdr3_aa: CASSFFETQYF
j_call: TRBJ1-1; clone_size: .; d_call: .; v_call: TRBV6-1; cdr3_nt: TGTGCCAGCAGTGAATGGGGCATATGGGCTTTCTTT; cdr3_aa: CASSEWGIWAFF
j_call: TRBJ2-1; clone_size: .; d_call: TRBD1; v_call: TRBV19; cdr3_nt: TGTGCCAGTAGTGTCGACAGGGTGAGTAATGAGCAGTTCTTC; cdr3_aa: CASSVDRVSNEQFF
j_call: TRBJ1-5; clone_size: .; d_call: .; v_call: TRBV28; cdr3_nt: TGTGCCAGCAGCCCAGACAGGAACAATCAGCCCCAGCATTTT; cdr3_aa: CASSPDRNNQPQHF
j_call: TRBJ1-5; clone_size: .; d_call: .; v_call: TRBV5-1; cdr3_nt: TGCGCCAGCAGCTTAGGGGGGACGTACGAAAGTCAGCCCCAGCATTTT; cdr3_aa: CASSLGGTYESQPQHF
j_call: TRBJ1-1; clone_size: .; d_call: TRBD1; v_call: TRBV7-9; cdr3_nt: TGTGCCAGCATGGCGCGGTGGGATTACAGGGGCGGGAACACTGAAGCTTTCTTT; cdr3_aa: CASMARWDYRGGNTEAFF
j_call: TRBJ1-5; clone_size: .; d_call: .; v_call: TRBV19; cdr3_nt: TGTGCCAGTAGTATCGCAGGAATCAATCAGCCCCAGCATTTT; cdr3_aa: CASSIAGINQPQHF
j_call: TRBJ1-5; clone_size: .; d_call: .; v_call: TRBV18; cdr3_nt: TGTGCCAGCTCACCATTATCTCGGACAGATAGCAATCAGCCCCAGCATTTT; cdr3_aa: CASSPLSRTDSNQPQHF
j_call: TRBJ2-7; clone_size: .; d_call: TRBD1; v_call: TRBV4-1; cdr3_nt: TGCGCCAGCAGCCGAGATGACAGGGGTGGCTACGAGCAGTACTTC; cdr3_aa: CASSRDDRGGYEQYF
j_call: TRBJ2-6; clone_size: .; d_call: .; v_call: TRBV28; cdr3_nt: TGTGCCAGCAGAAGTTTATTCGCGGGACACCCAAAACCTGGGGCCAACGTCCTGACTTTC; cdr3_aa: CASRSLFAGHPKPGANVLTF
j_call: TRBJ1-6; clone_size: .; d_call: .; v_call: TRBV5-8; cdr3_nt: TGTGCCAGCAGCTTCGCCGGGACCGCCGTAGGCACCTATAATTCACCCCTCCACTTT; cdr3_aa: CASSFAGTAVGTYNSPLHF